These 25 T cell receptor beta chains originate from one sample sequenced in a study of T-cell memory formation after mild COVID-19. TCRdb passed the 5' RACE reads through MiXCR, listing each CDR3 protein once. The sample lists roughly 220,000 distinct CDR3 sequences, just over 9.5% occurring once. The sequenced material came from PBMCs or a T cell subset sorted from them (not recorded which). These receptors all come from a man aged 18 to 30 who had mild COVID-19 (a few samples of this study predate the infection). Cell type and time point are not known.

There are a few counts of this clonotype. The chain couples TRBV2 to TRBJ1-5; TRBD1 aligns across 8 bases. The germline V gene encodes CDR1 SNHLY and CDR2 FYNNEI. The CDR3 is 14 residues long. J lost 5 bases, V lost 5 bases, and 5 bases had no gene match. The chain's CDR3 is CASSLQGADQPQHF. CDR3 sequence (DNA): TGTGCCAGCAGTCTCCAGGGGGCCGATCAGCCCCAGCATTTT.

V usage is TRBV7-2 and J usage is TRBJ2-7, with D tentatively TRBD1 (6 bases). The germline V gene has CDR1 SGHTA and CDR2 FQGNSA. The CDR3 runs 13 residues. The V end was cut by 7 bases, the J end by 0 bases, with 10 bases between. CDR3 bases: TGTGCCAGCACCCAGGGGACCTCCTACGAGCAGTACTTC. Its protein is CASTQGTSYEQYF.

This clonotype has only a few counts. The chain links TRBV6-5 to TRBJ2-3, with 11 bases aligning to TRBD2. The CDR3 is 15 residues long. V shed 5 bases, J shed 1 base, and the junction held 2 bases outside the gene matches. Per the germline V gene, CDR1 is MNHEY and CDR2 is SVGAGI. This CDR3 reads CASSASGGRTDTQYF. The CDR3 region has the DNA TGTGCCAGCAGTGCTAGCGGGGGGCGCACAGATACGCAGTATTTT.

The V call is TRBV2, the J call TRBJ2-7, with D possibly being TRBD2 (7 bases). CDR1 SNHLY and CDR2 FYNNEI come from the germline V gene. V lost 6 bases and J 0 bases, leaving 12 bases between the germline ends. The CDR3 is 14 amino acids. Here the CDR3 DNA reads TGTGCCAGCAGGCGGGGGCCCAACTCCTACGAGCAGTACTTC. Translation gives CASRRGPNSYEQYF.

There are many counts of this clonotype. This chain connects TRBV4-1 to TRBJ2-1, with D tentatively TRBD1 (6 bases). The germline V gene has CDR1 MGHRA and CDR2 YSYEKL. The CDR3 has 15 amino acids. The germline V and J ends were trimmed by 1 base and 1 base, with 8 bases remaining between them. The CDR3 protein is CASSQGTASYNEQFF. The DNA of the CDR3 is TGCGCCAGCAGCCAAGGGACAGCATCCTACAATGAGCAGTTCTTC.

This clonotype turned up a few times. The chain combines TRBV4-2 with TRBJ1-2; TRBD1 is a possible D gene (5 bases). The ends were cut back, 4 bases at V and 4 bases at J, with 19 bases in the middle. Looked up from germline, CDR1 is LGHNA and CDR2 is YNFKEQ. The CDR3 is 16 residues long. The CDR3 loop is CASSLGIGGPFYGYTF. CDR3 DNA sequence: TGTGCCAGCAGCCTAGGTATCGGGGGACCCTTCTATGGCTACACCTTC.

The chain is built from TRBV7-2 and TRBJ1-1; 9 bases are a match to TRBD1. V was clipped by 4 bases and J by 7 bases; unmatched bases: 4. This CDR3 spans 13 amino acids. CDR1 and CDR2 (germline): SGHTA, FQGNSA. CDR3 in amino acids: CASSWTGVHEAFF. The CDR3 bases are TGTGCCAGCAGCTGGACAGGGGTCCATGAAGCTTTCTTT. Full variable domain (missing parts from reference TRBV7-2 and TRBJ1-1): GAGVSQSPSNKVTEKGKDVELRCDPISGHTALYWYRQSLGQGLEFLIYFQGNSAPDKSGLPSDRFSAERTGGSVSTLTIQRTQQEDSAVYLCASSWTGVHEAFFGQGTRLTVV.

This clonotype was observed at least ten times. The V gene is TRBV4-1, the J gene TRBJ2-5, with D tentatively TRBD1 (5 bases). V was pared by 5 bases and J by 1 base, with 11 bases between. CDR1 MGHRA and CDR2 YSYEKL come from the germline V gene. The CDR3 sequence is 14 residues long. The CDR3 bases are TGCGCCAGCAGCGCGACAGTGATCCAAGAGACCCAGTACTTC. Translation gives CASSATVIQETQYF.

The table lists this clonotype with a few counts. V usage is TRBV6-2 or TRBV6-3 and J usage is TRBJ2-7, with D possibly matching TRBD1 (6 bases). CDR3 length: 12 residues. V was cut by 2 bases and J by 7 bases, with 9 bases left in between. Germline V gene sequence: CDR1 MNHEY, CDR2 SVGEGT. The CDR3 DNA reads TGTGCCAGCAGTTACGCGACAGGAGAGCAGTACGTC. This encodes CASSYATGEQYV.

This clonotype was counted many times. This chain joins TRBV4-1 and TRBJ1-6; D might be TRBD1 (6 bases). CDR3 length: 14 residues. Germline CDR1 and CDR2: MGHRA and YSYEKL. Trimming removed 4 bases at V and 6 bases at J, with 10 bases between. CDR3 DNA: TGCGCCAGCAGCCTACAGGGCCCTAATTCACCCCTCCACTTT. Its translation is CASSLQGPNSPLHF.

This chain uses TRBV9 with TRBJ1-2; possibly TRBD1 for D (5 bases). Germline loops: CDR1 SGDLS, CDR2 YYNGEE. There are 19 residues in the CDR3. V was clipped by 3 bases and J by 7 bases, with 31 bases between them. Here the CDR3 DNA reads TGTGCCAGCAGCGCATGGGAGGACACTACCGCCGCAACCGCATTTGGCTACACCTTC. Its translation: CASSAWEDTTAATAFGYTF.

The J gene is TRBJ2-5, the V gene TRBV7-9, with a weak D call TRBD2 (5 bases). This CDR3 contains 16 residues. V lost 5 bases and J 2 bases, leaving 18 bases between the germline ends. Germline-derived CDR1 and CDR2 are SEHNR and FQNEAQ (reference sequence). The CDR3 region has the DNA TGTGCCAGCAGCCCCAGCGTCTTACGGGGACAAGAGACCCAGTACTTC. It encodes CASSPSVLRGQETQYF. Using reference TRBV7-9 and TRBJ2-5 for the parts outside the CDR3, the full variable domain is DTGVSQNPRHKITKRGQNVTFRCDPISEHNRLYWYRQTLGQGPEFLTYFQNEAQLEKSRLLSDRFSAERPKGSFSTLEIQRTEQGDSAMYLCASSPSVLRGQETQYFGPGTRLLVL.

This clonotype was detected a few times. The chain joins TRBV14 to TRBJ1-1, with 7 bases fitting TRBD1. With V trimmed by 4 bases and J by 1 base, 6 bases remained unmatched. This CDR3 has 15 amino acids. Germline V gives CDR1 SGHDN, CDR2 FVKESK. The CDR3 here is CASSPRQGENTEAFF. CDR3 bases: TGTGCCAGCAGCCCGCGACAGGGAGAGAACACTGAAGCTTTCTTT.

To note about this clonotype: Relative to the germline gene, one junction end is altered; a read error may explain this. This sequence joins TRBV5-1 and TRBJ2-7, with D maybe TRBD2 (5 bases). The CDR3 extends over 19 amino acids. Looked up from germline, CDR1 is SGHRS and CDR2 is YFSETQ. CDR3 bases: TGCGCCAGCAGTTTGGCCGGGAACCGTATGACACTAGTCTCCTACGAGCAGTACTTC. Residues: CASSLAGNRMTLVSYEQYF.

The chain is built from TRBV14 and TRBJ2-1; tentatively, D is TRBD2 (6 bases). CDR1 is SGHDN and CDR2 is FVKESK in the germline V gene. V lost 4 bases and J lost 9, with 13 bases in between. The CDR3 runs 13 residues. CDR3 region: CASSPTGRGEQFF. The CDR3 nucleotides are TGTGCCAGCAGCCCGACCGGGCGGGGTGAGCAGTTCTTC.

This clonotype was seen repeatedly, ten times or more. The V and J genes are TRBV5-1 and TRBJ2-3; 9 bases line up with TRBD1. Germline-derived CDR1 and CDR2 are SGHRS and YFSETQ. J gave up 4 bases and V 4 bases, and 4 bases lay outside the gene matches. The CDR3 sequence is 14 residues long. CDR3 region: CASSVDRGPDTQYF. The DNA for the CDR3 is TGCGCCAGCAGCGTGGACAGGGGCCCAGATACGCAGTATTTT. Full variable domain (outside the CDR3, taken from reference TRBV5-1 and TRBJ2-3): KAGVTQTPRYLIKTRGQQVTLSCSPISGHRSVSWYQQTPGQGLQFLFEYFSETQRNKGNFPGRFSGRQFSNSRSEMNVSTLELGDSALYLCASSVDRGPDTQYFGPGTRLTVL.

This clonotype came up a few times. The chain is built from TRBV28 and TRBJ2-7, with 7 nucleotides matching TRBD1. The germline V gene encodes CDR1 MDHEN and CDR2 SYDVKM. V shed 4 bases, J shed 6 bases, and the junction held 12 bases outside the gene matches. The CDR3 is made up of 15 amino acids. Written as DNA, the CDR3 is TGTGCCAGCAGTTCCACCCTGACAGGGTTAATCGAGCAGTACGTC. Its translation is CASSSTLTGLIEQYV.

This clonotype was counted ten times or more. CDR3 loop: CASSPNGHLTDTQYF. The CDR3 DNA is TGTGCCAGCAGCCCTAACGGACATCTCACAGATACGCAGTATTTT. V usage is TRBV7-3 and J usage is TRBJ2-3, with D tentatively TRBD1 (5 bases). Trimming left V 5 bases short and J 2 bases short, with 14 bases between. The germline V gene has CDR1 SGHTA and CDR2 FQGTGA. The CDR3 has 15 residues.

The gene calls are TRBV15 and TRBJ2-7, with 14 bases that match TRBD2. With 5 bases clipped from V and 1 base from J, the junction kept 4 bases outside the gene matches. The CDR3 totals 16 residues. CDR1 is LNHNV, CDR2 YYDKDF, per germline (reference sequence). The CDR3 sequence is CATSGGLAGGSYEQYF. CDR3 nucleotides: TGTGCCACCAGCGGAGGACTAGCGGGGGGTTCCTACGAGCAGTACTTC.

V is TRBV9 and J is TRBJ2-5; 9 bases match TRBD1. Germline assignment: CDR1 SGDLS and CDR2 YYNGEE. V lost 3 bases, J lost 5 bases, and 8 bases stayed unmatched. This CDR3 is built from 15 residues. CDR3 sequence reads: CASSADRGTGETQYF. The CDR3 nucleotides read TGTGCCAGCAGCGCTGACAGGGGGACGGGGGAGACCCAGTACTTC.

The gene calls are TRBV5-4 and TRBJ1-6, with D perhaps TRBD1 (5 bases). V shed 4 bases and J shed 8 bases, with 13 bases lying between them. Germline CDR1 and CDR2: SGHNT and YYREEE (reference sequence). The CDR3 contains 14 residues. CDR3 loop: CASSAFRDDSPLHF. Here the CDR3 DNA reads TGTGCCAGCAGCGCATTCCGGGACGATTCACCCCTCCACTTT. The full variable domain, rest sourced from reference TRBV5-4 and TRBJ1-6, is ETGVTQSPTHLIKTRGQQVTLRCSSQSGHNTVSWYQQALGQGPQFIFQYYREEENGRGNFPPRFSGLQFPNYSSELNVNALELDDSALYLCASSAFRDDSPLHFGNGTRLTVT.

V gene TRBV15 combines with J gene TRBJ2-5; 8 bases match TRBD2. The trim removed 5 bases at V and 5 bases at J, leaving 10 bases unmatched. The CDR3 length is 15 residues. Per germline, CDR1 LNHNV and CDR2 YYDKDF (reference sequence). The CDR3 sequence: CATSSARTSRETQYF. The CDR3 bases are TGTGCCACCAGCTCCGCCCGGACTAGCAGGGAGACCCAGTACTTC.

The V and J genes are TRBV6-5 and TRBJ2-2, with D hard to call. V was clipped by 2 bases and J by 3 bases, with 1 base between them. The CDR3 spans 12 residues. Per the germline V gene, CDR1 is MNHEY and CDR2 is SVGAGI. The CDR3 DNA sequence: TGTGCCAGCAGTTACCACACCGGGGAGCTGTTTTTT. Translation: CASSYHTGELFF.

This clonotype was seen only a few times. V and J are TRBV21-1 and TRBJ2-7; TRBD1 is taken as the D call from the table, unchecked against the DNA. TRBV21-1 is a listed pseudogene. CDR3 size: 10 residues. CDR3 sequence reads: CATPRREQYV. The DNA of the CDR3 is TGTGCCACACCGCGCCGAGAGCAGTACGTC.

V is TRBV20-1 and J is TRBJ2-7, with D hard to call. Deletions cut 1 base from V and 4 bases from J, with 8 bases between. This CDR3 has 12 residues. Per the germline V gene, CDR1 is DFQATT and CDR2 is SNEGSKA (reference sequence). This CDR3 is CSARVPGYEQYF. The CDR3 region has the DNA TGCAGTGCTAGAGTTCCGGGTTACGAGCAGTACTTC.